The 10 T cell receptor beta chains reported below all come from one sample, sequenced in a study of shared clonotypes between healthy human individuals (dated by TCRdb to 2020 to 2021). The method behind the library was the immunoSEQ multiplex PCR assay. Entries here come from immuneACCESS through TCRdb and include only in-frame sequences with V and J called. Some clones fail to appear in such tables; in the studies checked, an unresolved V gene covers under half of the shortfall, and the cause of the remainder is unknown. The table for this sample lists about 1.1 million clones; approximately 77% of them were counted only once. Approximately 0.95% of the sample rests with the top ten. The sample comprised memory CD4+ T cells from PBMCs. The meaning of the sample's cell subset or site label: CD45RA-negative fraction. Receptor source: a man aged 18 to 30 in good health. Some clones in this sample may be carry-over from other donors' samples.

The chain joins TRBV19 to TRBJ1-5; D remains ambiguous. Germline CDR1 reads LNHDA; CDR2 reads SQIVND (reference sequence). V shed 6 bases and J shed 3 bases, with 12 bases lying between them. The length of the CDR3 is 14 residues. CDR3 region: CASSLEPDNQPQHF. For the CDR3, the DNA is TGTGCCAGTAGCTTGGAGCCAGACAATCAGCCCCAGCATTTT. The variable domain in full, completed from reference TRBV19 and TRBJ1-5, reads DGGITQSPKYLFRKEGQNVTLSCEQNLNHDAMYWYRQDPGQGLRLIYYSQIVNDFQKGDIAEGYSVSREKKESFPLTVTSAQKNPTAFYLCASSLEPDNQPQHFGDGTRLSIL.

The chain carries TRBV28 and TRBJ2-7; no firm D call. Germline values: CDR1 MDHEN, CDR2 SYDVKM. This CDR3 is 12 amino acids long. Trimming stripped 3 bases from V and 6 bases from J, with 9 bases between. The DNA of the CDR3 is TGTGCCAGCAGTTTTTCAGTTGCCGAGCAGTACTTC. Residues: CASSFSVAEQYF. Combining the CDR3 with reference TRBV28 and TRBJ2-7 gives the whole variable domain DVKVTQSSRYLVKRTGEKVFLECVQDMDHENMFWYRQDPGLGLRLIYFSYDVKMKEKGDIPEGYSVSREKKERFSLILESASTNQTSMYLCASSFSVAEQYFGPGTRLTVT.

The rearrangement joins TRBV15 to TRBJ1-2; TRBD1 might be the D (6 bases). The CDR3 is 15 residues long. Germline CDR1 LNHNV, CDR2 YYDKDF (reference sequence). V lost 1 base and J 4 bases, leaving 13 bases between the germline ends. The CDR3 sequence: CATSRAGARFYGYTF. CDR3 bases: TGTGCCACCAGCAGAGCGGGGGCCAGATTCTATGGCTACACCTTC.

The V and J genes are TRBV5-6 and TRBJ2-7, with 8 bases identical to TRBD2. This CDR3 spans 13 amino acids. From germline, CDR1 is SGHDT and CDR2 YYEEEE. J gave up 5 bases and V 3 bases, and 4 bases lay outside the gene matches. CDR3 DNA sequence: TGTGCCAGCAGCTCGACCGGGAGGGACGAGCAGTACTTC. Its protein product is CASSSTGRDEQYF.

This clone was seen just once. This chain links TRBV6-6 with TRBJ1-1; 9 nucleotides line up with TRBD1. V dropped 6 bases and J dropped 1; count of bases not matched to a gene: 9. Per germline, CDR1 MNHNY and CDR2 SVGAGI (reference sequence). The CDR3 is made up of 16 amino acids. CDR3 sequence: CASSPGQGRENTEAFF. The CDR3 DNA reads TGTGCCAGCAGCCCTGGACAGGGGCGGGAGAACACTGAAGCTTTCTTT.

The J gene is TRBJ2-3, the V gene TRBV28, with D uncertain. Germline loops: CDR1 MDHEN, CDR2 SYDVKM. This CDR3 spans 11 amino acids. V dropped 1 base and J dropped 11 bases, with 7 bases sitting between them. CDR3 residues: CASSLSQRQYF. The CDR3 nucleotides read TGTGCCAGCAGTTTATCACAGCGGCAGTATTTT.

This rearrangement joins TRBV6-1 to TRBJ2-7, with D hard to call. V was clipped by 2 bases and J by 9 bases, with 11 bases between them. The germline V gene has CDR1 MNHNS and CDR2 SASEGT. This CDR3 has 12 residues. Written as DNA, the CDR3 is TGTGCCAGCAGTGAATGGTCAGCCGGGCAGTACTTC. This codes for CASSEWSAGQYF.

The chain recombines TRBV15 with TRBJ1-3; a weak D match, TRBD1 (5 bases). Germline CDR1 is LNHNV and CDR2 is YYDKDF (reference sequence). This CDR3 has 16 amino acids. V was shortened by 0 bases and J by 2 bases, with 11 bases between the two germline ends. CDR3 region: CATSRESGAAGNTIYF. In DNA form, the CDR3 reads TGTGCCACCAGCAGAGAATCTGGGGCGGCTGGAAACACCATATATTTT.

The chain recombines TRBV4-1 with TRBJ1-3; no clear D gene. Germline CDR1 and CDR2: MGHRA and YSYEKL. V lost 0 bases and J lost 4, with 10 bases in between. The CDR3 is 15 amino acids. CDR3: CASSQDRTEGNTIYF. As DNA, the CDR3 is TGCGCCAGCAGCCAAGATCGAACAGAGGGAAACACCATATATTTT.

The chain joins TRBV5-1 to TRBJ1-1; D gene uncertain. V gave up 0 bases and J gave up 4 bases, with 7 bases separating them. CDR1 is SGHRS, CDR2 YFSETQ, per germline. The CDR3 length is 13 residues. The DNA of the CDR3 is TGCGCCAGCAGCTTGGGCCAGACCACTGAAGCTTTCTTT. Protein sequence: CASSLGQTTEAFF.